This record covers a single T cell receptor (beta chain). The germline V gene has CDR1 SQVTM and CDR2 ANQGSEA. This CDR3 spans 13 amino acids. V shed 3 bases and J shed 2 bases, with 8 bases lying between them. These data belong to a study of sequential checkpoint blockade in melanoma. Treatment of the sample: randomized to nivolumab then ipilimumab (arm A) or the reverse (arm B). The protocol was immunoSEQ multiplex PCR, while the TCRdb copy is restricted to in-frame clones and leaves out a portion. The repertoire holds about 17,000 clones, with around 70% as singletons. Sample: CD8+ T cells sorted from blood (inferred from file names), taken from a patient given nivolumab and ipilimumab in sequence. The receptor's source is a human donor with melanoma. The rearrangement joins TRBV29-1 to TRBJ2-1; a possible D gene is TRBD2 (6 bases). The CDR3 DNA follows: TGCAGCGTTGACGGCGGGACCTACAATGAGCAGTTCTTC. Its protein product is CSVDGGTYNEQFF.